Listed below are T cell receptor beta chains from one sample, sequenced in a study of T-cell memory formation after mild COVID-19. Using its own MiXCR run on the 5' RACE reads, TCRdb lists one record per CDR3 protein. In the table there are just over 400,000 distinct CDR3 sequences, less than 25% of which are singletons. The sequencing sample was made of PBMCs or a T cell subset sorted from them (not recorded which). The receptors come from an adult woman who had mild COVID-19 (a few samples of this study predate the infection). Cell type and time point are not known. Each CDR3 is given with its conserved first and last residue. The order of the fields is J gene, V gene, clone size, D gene, CDR3 protein, CDR3 DNA. The D gene is left open where the match is weak. Size is stated for part of the rows, as once, few or many counts, or as a class when the clone is expanded.

TRBJ1-4 TRBV15 . . CATSRRDEKLFF TGTGCCACCAGCAGGAGGGATGAAAAACTGTTTTTT
TRBJ2-7 TRBV30 . TRBD2 CAWTQGLAGVGDEQYF TGTGCCTGGACTCAGGGACTAGCGGGGGTGGGGGACGAGCAGTACTTC
TRBJ2-3 TRBV12-3/TRBV12-4 . TRBD1 CASSLGQGLFTDTQYF TGTGCCAGCAGCCTGGGACAGGGACTCTTCACAGATACGCAGTATTTT
TRBJ1-4 TRBV5-1 few TRBD1 CASSHDRVKEKLFF TGCGCCAGCAGCCACGACAGGGTGAAGGAAAAACTGTTTTTT
TRBJ1-1 TRBV20-1 . TRBD1 CSARGTQGSNTEAFF TGCAGTGCTAGAGGCACACAGGGGTCGAACACTGAAGCTTTCTTT
TRBJ2-3 TRBV14 . TRBD2 CASSQTGGLAGVTDTQYF TGTGCCAGCAGCCAAACTGGGGGACTAGCGGGAGTCACAGATACGCAGTATTTT
TRBJ2-3 TRBV20-1 few . CSARDRRAANTDTQYF TGCAGTGCTAGAGATAGGAGGGCAGCGAACACAGATACGCAGTATTTT
TRBJ2-3 TRBV10-2 . . CASRLPGTDTQYF TGCGCCAGCAGGCTCCCGGGCACAGATACGCAGTATTTT
TRBJ2-3 TRBV7-3 few TRBD2 CASSLSSGRTDTQYF TGTGCCAGCAGCTTGAGTAGCGGGAGAACAGATACGCAGTATTTT
TRBJ2-3 TRBV9 . TRBD2 CASSAGTSGRLTDTQYF TGTGCCAGCAGCGCCGGGACTAGCGGGAGGCTGACAGATACGCAGTATTTT
TRBJ2-1 TRBV20-1 few . CSARNRGASSYNEQFF TGCAGTGCTAGAAACCGAGGGGCCAGCTCCTACAATGAGCAGTTCTTC
TRBJ1-1 TRBV10-3 . . CAISEPSGTVGAFF TGTGCCATCAGTGAGCCCTCCGGGACGGTGGGAGCTTTCTTT
TRBJ2-7 TRBV7-2 . . CASSSRTVSYEQYF TGTGCCAGCAGCTCCCGGACGGTCTCCTACGAGCAGTACTTC
TRBJ2-5 TRBV5-1 . . CASTGGALQETQYF TGCGCCAGCACTGGCGGGGCCCTCCAAGAGACCCAGTACTTC
TRBJ2-7 TRBV12-3/TRBV12-4 few TRBD2 CASRLAGTAYEQYF TGTGCCAGCAGGCTAGCGGGAACGGCCTACGAGCAGTACTTC
TRBJ2-5 TRBV7-9 few TRBD1 CASGRVGQLQETQYF TGTGCCAGCGGCCGAGTGGGACAGCTTCAAGAGACCCAGTACTTC
TRBJ2-7 TRBV7-9 . TRBD1 CASSFWGQGRTYEQYF TGTGCCAGCAGCTTTTGGGGACAGGGTCGAACCTACGAGCAGTACTTC
TRBJ2-7 TRBV12-3/TRBV12-4 few . CASSLVVGTKVVTYEQYF TGTGCCAGCAGTTTGGTGGTGGGAACCAAGGTAGTGACCTACGAGCAGTACTTC
TRBJ1-1 TRBV4-1 . . CASSQVAQPTEAFF TGCGCCAGCAGCCAAGTTGCCCAGCCCACTGAAGCTTTCTTT
TRBJ2-7 TRBV10-3 many TRBD1 CAISEDRGSYEQYF TGTGCCATCAGCGAAGACAGGGGCTCCTACGAGCAGTACTTC